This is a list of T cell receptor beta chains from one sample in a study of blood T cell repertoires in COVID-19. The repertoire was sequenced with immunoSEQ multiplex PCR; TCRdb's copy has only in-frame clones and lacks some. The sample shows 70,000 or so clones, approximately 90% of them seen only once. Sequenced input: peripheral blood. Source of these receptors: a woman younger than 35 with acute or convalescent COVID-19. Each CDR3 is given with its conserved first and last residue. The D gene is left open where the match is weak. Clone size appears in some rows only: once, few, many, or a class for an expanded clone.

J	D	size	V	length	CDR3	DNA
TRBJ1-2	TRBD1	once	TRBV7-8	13	CASSSKDRDGYTF	TGTGCCAGCAGCTCGAAAGACAGGGATGGCTACACCTTC
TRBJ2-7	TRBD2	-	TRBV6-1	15	CASSDLGGAPYEQYF	TGTGCCAGCAGTGATCTCGGGGGGGCTCCCTACGAGCAGTACTTC
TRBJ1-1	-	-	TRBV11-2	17	CASSRLGARQMNTEAFF	TGTGCCAGCAGCAGACTAGGGGCTAGACAAATGAACACTGAAGCTTTCTTT
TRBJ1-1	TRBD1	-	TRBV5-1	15	CASSSRTGSNTEAFF	TGCGCCAGCAGCTCGCGGACAGGCTCGAACACTGAAGCTTTCTTT
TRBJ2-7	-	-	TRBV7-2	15	CASSLALTGKGEQYF	TGTGCCAGCAGCTTAGCCCTCACCGGGAAGGGCGAGCAGTACTTC
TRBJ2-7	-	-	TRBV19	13	CASKGRDSYEQYF	TGTGCGAGTAAGGGGCGGGACAGCTACGAGCAGTACTTC
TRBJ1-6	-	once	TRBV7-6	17	CASSLGRGTNSGMALHF	TGTGCCAGCAGCTTAGGCCGCGGGACTAATTCGGGAATGGCCCTCCACTTT
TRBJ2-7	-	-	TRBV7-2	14	CASSPEGEIYEQYF	TGTGCCAGCAGCCCCGAGGGGGAGATCTACGAGCAGTACTTC
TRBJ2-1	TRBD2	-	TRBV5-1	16	CASSLGTSTHYNEQFF	TGCGCCAGCAGCTTGGGGACTAGCACACACTACAATGAGCAGTTCTTC
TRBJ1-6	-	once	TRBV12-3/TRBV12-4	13	CASSSNRVSPLHF	TGTGCCAGCAGTTCCAACAGGGTTTCACCCCTCCACTTT
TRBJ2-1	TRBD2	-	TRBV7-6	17	CASSLVAGRGGRNEQFF	TGTGCCAGCAGCTTAGTTGCAGGCCGGGGGGGCCGCAATGAGCAGTTCTTC
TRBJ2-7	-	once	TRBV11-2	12	CASSFGDREQYF	TGTGCCAGCAGCTTCGGTGATCGGGAGCAGTACTTC
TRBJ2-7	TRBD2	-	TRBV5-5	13	CASRGDLDYEQYF	TGTGCCAGCCGGGGGGACTTAGACTACGAGCAGTACTTC
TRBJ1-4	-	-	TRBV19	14	CASSIGEVGEKLFF	TGTGCCAGTAGTATTGGGGAGGTTGGTGAAAAACTGTTTTTT
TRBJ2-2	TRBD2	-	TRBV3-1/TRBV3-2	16	CASSQYPSGRPGELFF	TGTGCCAGCAGCCAATATCCTAGCGGGAGACCCGGGGAGCTGTTTTTT
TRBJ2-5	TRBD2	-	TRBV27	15	CASSQGTSGRETQYF	TGTGCCAGCAGTCAAGGGACTAGCGGGAGGGAGACCCAGTACTTC
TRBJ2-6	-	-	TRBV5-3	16	CARSWIRGSGANVLTF	TGTGCCAGAAGCTGGATACGGGGCTCTGGGGCCAACGTCCTGACTTTC
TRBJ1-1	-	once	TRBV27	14	CASRPTVLDTEAFF	TGTGCCAGCAGACCTACAGTTTTGGACACTGAAGCTTTCTTT
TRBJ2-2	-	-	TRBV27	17	CASSSKPSTGNTGELFF	TGTGCCAGCAGTTCGAAGCCCTCGACAGGGAACACCGGGGAGCTGTTTTTT
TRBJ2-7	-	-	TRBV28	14	CASRQGFGNYEQYF	TGTGCCAGCAGGCAAGGCTTCGGGAACTACGAGCAGTACTTC
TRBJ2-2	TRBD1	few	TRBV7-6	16	CASRSRGTGGTGELFF	TGTGCCAGCAGGTCCCGAGGGACAGGGGGAACCGGGGAGCTGTTTTTT
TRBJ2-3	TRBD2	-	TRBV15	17	CATSRESASGRRDTQYF	TGTGCCACCAGCAGAGAAAGTGCTAGCGGGAGAAGGGATACGCAGTATTTT
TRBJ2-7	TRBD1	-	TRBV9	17	CASSVVGQGVGSYEQYF	TGTGCCAGCAGCGTAGTGGGACAGGGGGTTGGCTCCTACGAGCAGTACTTC
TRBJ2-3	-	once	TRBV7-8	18	CASSLATIQGTGTDTQYF	TGTGCCAGCAGCTTAGCCACGATACAGGGGACTGGCACAGATACGCAGTATTTT
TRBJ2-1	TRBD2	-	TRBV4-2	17	CASSQEESGGLWDEQFF	TGTGCCAGCAGCCAAGAGGAAAGCGGGGGGCTATGGGATGAGCAGTTCTTC
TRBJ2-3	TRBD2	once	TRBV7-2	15	CASSIAGGDADTQYF	TGTGCCAGCAGCATAGCGGGAGGGGACGCAGATACGCAGTATTTT
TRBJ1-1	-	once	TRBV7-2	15	CASSLNRRGNTEAFF	TGTGCCAGCAGCTTAAACCGTCGGGGGAACACTGAAGCTTTCTTT
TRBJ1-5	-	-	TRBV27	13	CASSLIVNQPQHF	TGTGCCAGCAGTTTAATCGTCAATCAGCCCCAGCATTTT
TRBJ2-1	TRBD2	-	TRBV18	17	CASSLNIGGAFGNEQFF	TGTGCCAGCTCACTCAACATCGGGGGGGCCTTCGGCAATGAGCAGTTCTTC
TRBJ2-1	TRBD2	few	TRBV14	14	CASSRTGGRANPFF	TGTGCCAGCAGCCGCACGGGCGGGAGGGCCAATCCGTTCTTC
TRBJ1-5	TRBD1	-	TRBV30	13	CAWSGQGAQPQHF	TGTGCCTGGAGTGGACAGGGGGCTCAGCCCCAGCATTTT
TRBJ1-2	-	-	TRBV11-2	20	CASSLDIALGGPPVEGGYTF	TGTGCCAGCAGCTTAGATATAGCGTTGGGCGGGCCTCCGGTGGAGGGTGGCTACACCTTC
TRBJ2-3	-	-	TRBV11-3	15	CASSLDWSPTDTQYF	TGTGCCAGCAGCTTAGATTGGAGTCCCACAGATACGCAGTATTTT
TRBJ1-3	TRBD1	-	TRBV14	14	CASSWDRFGNTIYF	TGTGCCAGCAGCTGGGACAGGTTTGGAAACACCATATATTTT
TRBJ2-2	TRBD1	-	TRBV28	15	CASSWSGQDTGELFF	TGTGCCAGCAGTTGGTCGGGACAGGACACCGGGGAGCTGTTTTTT
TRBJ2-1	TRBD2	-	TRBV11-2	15	CASSPAAGDDNEQFF	TGTGCCAGCAGCCCAGCGGCGGGAGATGACAATGAGCAGTTCTTC
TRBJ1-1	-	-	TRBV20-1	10	CSARAVEAFF	TGCAGTGCTAGAGCTGTTGAAGCTTTCTTT
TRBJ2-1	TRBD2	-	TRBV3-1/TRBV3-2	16	CASSQDIASGNNEQFF	TGTGCCAGCAGCCAAGATATCGCTAGCGGTAACAATGAGCAGTTCTTC
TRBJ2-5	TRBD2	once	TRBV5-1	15	CASSLRGVSEETQYF	TGCGCCAGCAGCTTACGGGGGGTGAGCGAGGAGACCCAGTACTTC
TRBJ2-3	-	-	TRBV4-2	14	CASSQSDYTDTQYF	TGTGCCAGCAGCCAATCTGACTACACAGATACGCAGTATTTT
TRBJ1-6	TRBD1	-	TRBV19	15	CASSAPTGFGSPLHF	TGTGCCAGTAGTGCGCCGACAGGGTTTGGTTCACCCCTCCACTTT